These 6 T cell receptor beta chains were sequenced from one sample in a study of CD8 T cells in ankylosing spondylitis. Regarding the study as a whole: Made up of eight highly homologous variants, a TCR beta motif appeared characteristic of ankylosing spondylitis blood.

Via MiXCR, TCRdb re-called the 5' RACE reads, giving one row per CDR3 protein. The table includes fewer than 550,000 distinct CDR3 sequences, about 5.7% detected once. The antigens for these receptors are not known. The source material was blood, either unsorted or a sorted T cell fraction (not recorded which). Every receptor here comes from a male donor with ankylosing spondylitis.

This clonotype was recorded many times. The chain carries TRBV9 and TRBJ2-5; 7 nucleotides line up with TRBD2. The CDR3 totals 15 residues. Losses at the gene ends were 0 bases for V and 4 bases for J; bases not matched to a gene: 6. Germline V gene sequence: CDR1 SGDLS, CDR2 YYNGEE. The CDR3 reads CASSVGAGVGETQYF. CDR3 nucleotide sequence: TGTGCCAGCAGCGTAGGTGCGGGAGTCGGAGAGACCCAGTACTTC.

This clonotype was seen at least ten times. The chain uses TRBV7-2 and TRBJ2-5; either TRBD1 or TRBD2 may supply D (5 bases each). The CDR3 extends over 15 amino acids. Looked up from germline, CDR1 is SGHTA and CDR2 is FQGNSA. V was clipped by 1 base and J by 4 bases, with 13 bases between them. This CDR3 is CASSLVARGRETQYF. DNA for the CDR3: TGTGCCAGCAGCTTAGTCGCGAGGGGCAGAGAGACCCAGTACTTC.

This clonotype was counted ten times or more. V and J are TRBV27 and TRBJ2-1, with no clear D. CDR3 length equals 13 residues. CDR1 is MNHEY, CDR2 SMNVEV, per germline (reference sequence). V was clipped by 5 bases and J by 4 bases, with 9 bases between them. The CDR3 sequence: CASSLTRYNEQFF. CDR3 DNA: TGTGCCAGCAGTCTGACACGATACAATGAGCAGTTCTTC.

This sequence joins TRBV19 and TRBJ2-7; 7 bases match TRBD1. This CDR3 comprises 14 residues. Germline V gene lookup returns CDR1 LNHDA and CDR2 SQIVND (reference sequence). Losses at the gene ends were 5 bases for V and 3 bases for J; bases not matched to a gene: 7. The CDR3 is CASSSSPGGYEQYF. CDR3 coding DNA: TGTGCCAGTAGTTCTAGCCCAGGGGGCTACGAGCAGTACTTC. Full variable domain (missing parts from reference TRBV19 and TRBJ2-7): DGGITQSPKYLFRKEGQNVTLSCEQNLNHDAMYWYRQDPGQGLRLIYYSQIVNDFQKGDIAEGYSVSREKKESFPLTVTSAQKNPTAFYLCASSSSPGGYEQYFGPGTRLTVT.

This clonotype came up many times. This chain connects TRBV29-1 to TRBJ2-7, with D uncertain. Trimming cost V 2 bases and J 0 bases, with 8 bases left between them. From germline, CDR1 is SQVTM and CDR2 ANQGSEA. The CDR3 has 13 residues. The CDR3 nucleotides are TGCAGCGTTGAAACACGCCGCTCCTACGAGCAGTACTTC. This codes for CSVETRRSYEQYF.

This clonotype occurred many times. The chain uses TRBV9 and TRBJ2-4; 8 positions agree with TRBD1. Per germline, CDR1 SGDLS and CDR2 YYNGEE. V lost 0 bases and J lost 7; bases outside the gene matches: 9. CDR3 length equals 16 residues. The CDR3 region is CASSVAGQGARNIQYF. The CDR3 DNA reads TGTGCCAGCAGCGTAGCAGGGCAGGGGGCGCGGAACATTCAGTACTTC.